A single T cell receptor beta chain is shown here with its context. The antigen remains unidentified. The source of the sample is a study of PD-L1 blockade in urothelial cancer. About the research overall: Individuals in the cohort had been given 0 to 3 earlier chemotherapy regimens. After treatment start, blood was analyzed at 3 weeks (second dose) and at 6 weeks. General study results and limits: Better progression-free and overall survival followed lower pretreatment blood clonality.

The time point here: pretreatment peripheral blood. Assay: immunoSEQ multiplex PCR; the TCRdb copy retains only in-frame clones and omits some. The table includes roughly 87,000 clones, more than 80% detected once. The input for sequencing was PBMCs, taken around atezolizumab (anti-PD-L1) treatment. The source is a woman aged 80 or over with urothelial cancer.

The DNA for the CDR3 is TGTGCCAGCAGCTTAGCCGGGACTACCTACGAGCAGTACTTC. Its protein is CASSLAGTTYEQYF. This chain links TRBV11-2 with TRBJ2-7, with 7 bases that match TRBD2. CDR3 length: 14 residues. After removal of 1 base from V and 2 bases from J, the junction contained 2 bases not matched to a gene. Germline CDR1 and CDR2: SGHAT and FQNNGV.